These 31 T cell receptor beta chains share one sample of origin, sequenced in a study of blood T cell repertoires in COVID-19. Clones were sequenced by immunoSEQ multiplex PCR, and TCRdb holds only the in-frame ones, with some missing. The repertoire has approximately 170,000 clones, about 89% of them found once; the top ten carry under 2%. The sample taken for sequencing was peripheral blood. All receptors derive from a man between 18 and 35 years old who had recovered from COVID-19.

The gene calls are TRBV29-1 and TRBJ1-1, with D tentatively TRBD1 (6 bases). This CDR3 region has 11 residues. Germline V gene sequence: CDR1 SQVTM, CDR2 ANQGSEA. Trimming removed 5 bases from V and 8 bases from J, with 12 bases in between. The CDR3, as DNA: TGCAGCGTTATACCCACAGGGGAAGCTTTCTTT. This codes for CSVIPTGEAFF.

This chain's CDR3 is CASSPAQQGYNSPLHF. The CDR3 DNA follows: TGTGCCAGCAGCCCCGCCCAGCAGGGCTATAATTCACCCCTCCACTTT. V is TRBV5-4 and J is TRBJ1-6; a weak D match, TRBD1 (5 bases). Germline CDR1 reads SGHNT; CDR2 reads YYREEE (reference sequence). The V end lost 4 bases, the J end lost 3 bases, and 14 bases lay between the germline ends. The CDR3 extends over 16 amino acids.

The rearrangement uses TRBV6-2 or TRBV6-3 and TRBJ2-2; 14 bases align to TRBD2. The J segment lost 5 bases and the V segment lost 5 bases, leaving 4 bases of the junction unmatched. Germline V gene data show CDR1 as MNHEY and CDR2 as SVGEGT. The CDR3 is made up of 16 amino acids. CDR3 amino acids: CASSRGTSGRTGELFF. Here the CDR3 DNA reads TGTGCCAGCAGTAGGGGGACTAGCGGGAGAACCGGGGAGCTGTTTTTT.

V and J are TRBV9 and TRBJ2-1, with TRBD1 matching over 9 bases. This CDR3 region has 13 residues. Germline CDR1 SGDLS, CDR2 YYNGEE. J lost 10 bases, V lost 3 bases, and 5 bases had no gene match. CDR3 amino acids: CASSAPGQGEQFF. For the CDR3, the DNA is TGTGCCAGCAGCGCGCCGGGACAGGGAGAGCAGTTCTTC.

CDR3: CASTSGQGPLYEKLFF. In nucleotides, the CDR3 is TGTGCCAGTACATCGGGACAGGGGCCTTTGTATGAAAAACTGTTTTTT. The chain combines TRBV19 with TRBJ1-4, with 10 bases aligning to TRBD1. The CDR3 is made up of 16 amino acids. With 7 bases clipped from V and 6 bases from J, the junction kept 11 bases outside the gene matches. The germline gives CDR1 LNHDA, CDR2 SQIVND (reference sequence).

The V and J genes are TRBV18 and TRBJ1-1; D call uncertain. The V gene lost 5 bases and the J gene lost 1 base, with 11 bases spanning the gap. The CDR3 has 14 amino acids. Looked up from germline, CDR1 is KGHSH and CDR2 is LQKENI. The CDR3 loop reads CASSAANWNTEAFF. CDR3 in DNA: TGTGCCAGCTCAGCCGCCAACTGGAACACTGAAGCTTTCTTT.

The chain has TRBV4-3 and TRBJ1-2; D may be TRBD1 (6 bases). This CDR3 comprises 15 residues. Trimming cost V 0 bases and J 5 bases, with 13 bases left between them. Germline-derived CDR1 and CDR2 are LGHNA and YSLEER. CDR3 amino acids: CASSQDRGISYGYTF. The CDR3 coding sequence is TGCGCCAGCAGCCAAGACAGGGGTATCTCTTATGGCTACACCTTC.

This clone is a singleton in its sample. This chain links TRBV15 with TRBJ2-5; 7 bases line up with TRBD2. CDR3 length: 14 amino acids. Germline trimming cut 6 bases from V and 3 bases from J; bases unmatched to any gene: 7. The germline V gene has CDR1 LNHNV and CDR2 YYDKDF (reference sequence). The CDR3 DNA sequence: TGTGCCACCAGGGGAGGGAACGTTAAAGAGACCCAGTACTTC. Translating it yields CATRGGNVKETQYF.

The rearrangement links TRBV4-3 to TRBJ2-3, with 7 bases matching TRBD2. V was pared by 0 bases and J by 0 bases, with 6 bases of the junction left unmatched. Germline V gene lookup returns CDR1 LGHNA and CDR2 YSLEER. This CDR3 is 17 amino acids long. In DNA, the CDR3 is TGCGCCAGCAGCCAAGATGGGACTATCTCTAGCACAGATACGCAGTATTTT. It yields the protein CASSQDGTISSTDTQYF.

V gene TRBV4-2 combines with J gene TRBJ2-1; D unresolved. CDR1 is LGHNA, CDR2 YNFKEQ, per germline. CDR3 length equals 12 residues. Trimming removed 2 bases at V and 10 bases at J, with 9 bases between. In DNA, the CDR3 is TGTGCCAGCAGCCAACGTGTCGGGGAGCAGTTCTTC. It yields the protein CASSQRVGEQFF.

The table lists this clone with a count of one. The genes are TRBV7-6 and TRBJ2-7; 9 bases agree with TRBD1. The CDR3 loop spans 16 amino acids. Germline lookup yields CDR1 SGHVS and CDR2 FNYEAQ. V lost 5 bases and J lost 3; bases outside the gene matches: 11. CDR3 protein: CASSRAGQGIYYEQYF. The CDR3 DNA follows: TGTGCCAGCAGCCGAGCAGGACAGGGGATTTACTACGAGCAGTACTTC.

The rearrangement joins TRBV19 to TRBJ1-5; D is perhaps TRBD1 (6 bases). V lost 6 bases to trimming and J lost 4 bases, with 13 bases between them. The germline gives CDR1 LNHDA, CDR2 SQIVND (reference sequence). The length of the CDR3 is 14 residues. CDR3 loop: CASRGPGANQPQHF. The CDR3, as DNA: TGTGCCAGTAGGGGACCAGGGGCTAATCAGCCCCAGCATTTT.

The rearrangement uses TRBV5-1 and TRBJ1-1; D unresolved. V dropped 0 bases and J dropped 1 base, with 7 bases sitting between them. CDR1 SGHRS and CDR2 YFSETQ come from the germline V gene. The CDR3 covers 14 residues. CDR3 sequence reads: CASSLDPRNTEAFF. The CDR3, as DNA: TGCGCCAGCAGCTTGGATCCCAGGAACACTGAAGCTTTCTTT.

CDR3 sequence reads: CASSSRLAGAYEQYF. The DNA for the CDR3 is TGTGCCAGCAGCTCTCGACTAGCGGGGGCCTACGAGCAGTACTTC. The chain employs TRBV5-5 and TRBJ2-7; 12 nucleotides align to TRBD2. The trim removed 3 bases at V and 2 bases at J, leaving 3 bases unmatched. CDR3 length equals 15 residues. Germline V gene data show CDR1 as SGHKS and CDR2 as YYEKEE (reference sequence).

This clone was seen just once. The chain employs TRBV7-9 and TRBJ2-3, with TRBD2 identical over 7 bases. Trimming took 2 bases from V and 2 from J; bases not matched to a gene: 10. The CDR3 is 17 amino acids. CDR1 and CDR2 from the germline V gene are SEHNR and FQNEAQ (reference sequence). The CDR3 region has the DNA TGTGCCAGCAGCTTACGCCCTAGCGGAGCCCACACAGATACGCAGTATTTT. This sequence encodes CASSLRPSGAHTDTQYF.

DNA of the CDR3: TGTGCCAGCAGTTATTTTCCGTCACCAGGGACTGAAGCTTTCTTT. Its protein product is CASSYFPSPGTEAFF. V is TRBV6-6 and J is TRBJ1-1, with D possibly TRBD1 on 5 matching bases. Germline V gene lookup returns CDR1 MNHNY and CDR2 SVGAGI (reference sequence). With 3 bases removed from V and 5 bases from J, the gap between germline ends came to 16 bases. The length of the CDR3 is 15 residues.

This sequence joins TRBV6-5 and TRBJ1-2; 9 nucleotides align to TRBD1. The ends lost 2 bases at V and 6 bases at J; junction bases unmatched: 1. Looked up from germline, CDR1 is MNHEY and CDR2 is SVGAGI. The CDR3 spans 13 residues. CDR3 loop: CASSYGTGNGYTF. The CDR3, as DNA: TGTGCCAGCAGTTACGGGACAGGGAATGGCTACACCTTC.

The J gene is TRBJ1-4, the V gene TRBV7-9, with TRBD1 as a possible D gene (6 bases). The CDR3 is 13 residues long. Trimming took 2 bases from V and 8 from J, leaving 9 bases between them. Germline V lookup: CDR1 SEHNR, CDR2 FQNEAQ (reference sequence). The DNA of the CDR3 is TGTGCCAGCAGCTTATCAGGGGAGGAAAAACTGTTTTTT. Translated, it gives CASSLSGEEKLFF.

This chain joins TRBV2 and TRBJ1-6; 9 bases map to TRBD1. The V and J ends lost 6 bases and 10 bases, in that order; junction bases with no gene match: 7. CDR1 SNHLY and CDR2 FYNNEI come from the germline V gene. The CDR3 is 14 amino acids. The CDR3 spells CASRTGTGRSPLHF. CDR3 nucleotides: TGTGCCAGCAGGACCGGGACAGGGCGATCACCCCTCCACTTT.

The chain recombines TRBV7-9 with TRBJ2-3, with 8 bases that match TRBD1. This CDR3 is 15 amino acids long. Germline V gives CDR1 SEHNR, CDR2 FQNEAQ (reference sequence). Trimming at V came to 5 bases and at J to 0 bases, leaving 4 bases not matched to a gene. The CDR3 DNA reads as TGTGCCAGCAGCCGGGGACAGGCGAGCACAGATACGCAGTATTTT. Its protein is CASSRGQASTDTQYF.

The rearrangement links TRBV6-6 to TRBJ2-7, with 8 bases lining up with TRBD2. Trimming at V came to 0 bases and at J to 0 bases, leaving 1 base not matched to a gene. The CDR3 length is 15 residues. Germline CDR1 is MNHNY and CDR2 is SVGAGI (reference sequence). CDR3 in amino acids: CASSYSTSDSYEQYF. In nucleotides, the CDR3 is TGTGCCAGCAGTTACTCGACTAGCGACTCCTACGAGCAGTACTTC.

The chain uses TRBV19 and TRBJ1-5; D unresolved. Germline V gene sequence: CDR1 LNHDA, CDR2 SQIVND (reference sequence). Trimming took off 0 bases at V and 5 bases at J, with 5 bases between the two ends. CDR3 size: 13 residues. The CDR3: CASSIDEDQPQHF. CDR3 sequence (DNA): TGTGCCAGTAGTATAGATGAGGATCAGCCCCAGCATTTT. Combining the CDR3 with reference TRBV19 and TRBJ1-5 gives the whole variable domain DGGITQSPKYLFRKEGQNVTLSCEQNLNHDAMYWYRQDPGQGLRLIYYSQIVNDFQKGDIAEGYSVSREKKESFPLTVTSAQKNPTAFYLCASSIDEDQPQHFGDGTRLSIL.

This chain uses TRBV28 with TRBJ2-3; 11 bases fit TRBD2. Trimming cost V 9 bases and J 2 bases; bases outside gene matches: 4. Germline values: CDR1 MDHEN, CDR2 SYDVKM. This CDR3 comprises 14 residues. The CDR3 DNA sequence: TGTGCCAGTTTAGCGGGAGGGCTCACAGATACGCAGTATTTT. This gives the protein CASLAGGLTDTQYF.

This chain uses TRBV5-1 with TRBJ2-2; tentative D call: TRBD1 (6 bases). Germline CDR1 and CDR2: SGHRS and YFSETQ. This CDR3 has 15 amino acids. V lost 7 bases and J 0 bases, leaving 13 bases between the germline ends. This chain's CDR3 is CASLSGTSNTGELFF. The CDR3 nucleotides read TGCGCCAGCCTCTCGGGGACATCGAACACCGGGGAGCTGTTTTTT.

In its sample, this clone ranks as medium-sized. Distinct nucleotide sequences in the sample also encode this CDR3. The chain uses TRBV7-9 and TRBJ2-7; a weak D match, TRBD1 (6 bases). The CDR3 has 13 amino acids. V was cut by 6 bases and J by 1 base, with 10 bases left in between. CDR1 is SEHNR, CDR2 FQNEAQ, per germline (reference sequence). CDR3 sequence reads: CASRDSLSYEQYF. The CDR3 bases are TGTGCCAGCAGGGACAGCCTATCCTACGAGCAGTACTTC.

The chain recombines TRBV10-1 with TRBJ1-1; no reliable D call. Germline lookup yields CDR1 WNHNN and CDR2 SYGVQD (reference sequence). CDR3 size: 13 residues. Trimming removed 5 bases at V and 3 bases at J, with 10 bases between. The CDR3 nucleotides read TGCGCCAGCAGTCTAACCCGGGACACTGAAGCTTTCTTT. It encodes CASSLTRDTEAFF.

This chain links TRBV18 with TRBJ1-2; 11 bases fit TRBD1. J gave up 2 bases and V 1 base, and 3 bases lay outside the gene matches. Germline-derived CDR1 and CDR2 are KGHSH and LQKENI. The CDR3 runs 16 residues. The CDR3 DNA reads as TGTGCCAGCTCACCACGGGACAGGGGGTCGAACTATGGCTACACCTTC. Translation: CASSPRDRGSNYGYTF.

This clone was recorded once. This sequence joins TRBV19 and TRBJ2-1; TRBD2 matches at 8 bases. V was pared by 5 bases and J by 9 bases, with 12 bases of the junction left unmatched. From germline, CDR1 is LNHDA and CDR2 SQIVND (reference sequence). The CDR3 is 15 residues long. The CDR3 spells CASSGPRGARSEQFF. Written as DNA, the CDR3 is TGTGCCAGTAGTGGACCGCGGGGGGCGCGAAGTGAGCAGTTCTTC.

The rearrangement uses TRBV7-3 and TRBJ1-1; tentatively, D is TRBD1 (6 bases). The germline CDR1 and CDR2 sequences are SGHTA and FQGTGA. This CDR3 contains 13 residues. V was clipped by 2 bases and J by 5 bases, with 9 bases between them. The CDR3 protein is CASSLRQGTEAFF. In DNA, the CDR3 is TGTGCCAGCAGCTTACGCCAGGGGACTGAAGCTTTCTTT.

The genes are TRBV19 and TRBJ2-3, with 16 bases fitting TRBD2. CDR1 is LNHDA and CDR2 is SQIVND in the germline V gene (reference sequence). The CDR3 is made up of 17 amino acids. V dropped 5 bases and J dropped 7; count of bases not matched to a gene: 9. The CDR3 sequence: CASSLRGLAGGPNTQYF. In DNA, the CDR3 is TGTGCCAGTAGTCTGAGGGGACTAGCGGGAGGGCCAAATACGCAGTATTTT.

The chain carries TRBV6-2 or TRBV6-3 and TRBJ1-5, with 9 nucleotides matching TRBD1. The CDR3 runs 17 residues. Germline V gene data show CDR1 as MNHEY and CDR2 as SVGEGT. The V segment lost 2 bases and the J segment 0 bases; nucleotides outside the gene matches: 5. CDR3 loop: CASSYIGQGISNQPQHF. The CDR3 region has the DNA TGTGCCAGCAGTTACATAGGACAGGGGATTAGCAATCAGCCCCAGCATTTT.